Listed below are T cell receptor beta chains from one sample, sequenced in a study of T cells in Graves' hyperthyroidism and ophthalmopathy. TCRdb independently ran MiXCR on the multiplex PCR reads; one entry per CDR3 protein. Found here are 300,000 to 450,000 distinct CDR3 sequences, more than 12% of them singletons; the top ten hold around a fifth. Sequencing was carried out using blood. Source of these receptors: a woman in her 30s with Graves' ophthalmopathy. CDR3s include the opening cysteine and the closing phenylalanine or tryptophan. The D gene is left open where the match is weak. The size field is filled for only some rows; it gives once, few, many or a size class.

TRBV6-1,NA,TRBJ1-6,many,CASCTPRTIGQSRSSYNSPLHF,TGTGCCAGTTGCACCCCCCGTACGATTGGACAGAGTCGAAGCTCCTATAATTCACCCCTCCACTTT
TRBV5-5,NA,TRBJ1-6,many,CASSLSGKLFSPLHF,TGTGCCAGCAGCTTATCGGGAAAACTTTTTTCACCCCTCCACTTT
TRBV7-2,NA,TRBJ2-3,many,CASSLGLGGDTQYF,TGTGCCAGCAGCTTAGGTCTAGGTGGGGATACGCAGTATTTT
TRBV5-1,TRBD2,TRBJ2-2,few,CASSRPGGGNTGELFF,TGCGCCAGCAGCAGACCTGGCGGGGGGAACACCGGGGAGCTGTTTTTT
TRBV20-1,NA,TRBJ2-4,few,CSATELGNQLAKNIQYF,TGCAGTGCTACGGAGTTGGGGAACCAATTAGCCAAAAACATTCAGTACTTC
TRBV6-1,NA,TRBJ1-2,many,CASSEIGFGYTF,TGTGCCAGCAGCGAGATAGGGTTTGGCTACACCTTC
TRBV12-3/TRBV12-4,TRBD2,TRBJ2-5,many,CASSPPAGEPNRREAQYF,TGTGCCAGCAGTCCCCCCGCGGGGGAGCCAAACCGACGAGAGGCCCAGTACTTC
TRBV11-3,NA,TRBJ2-2,NA,CASSFRGGNTGELFF,TGTGCCAGCAGCTTTCGCGGAGGGAACACCGGGGAGCTGTTTTTT
TRBV7-2,TRBD2,TRBJ2-1,many,CASSPWGGYNEQFF,TGTGCCAGCAGCCCCTGGGGGGGTTACAATGAGCAGTTCTTC
TRBV30,NA,TRBJ2-2,many,CAWTLNTGELFF,TGTGCCTGGACGCTGAACACCGGGGAGCTGTTTTTT
TRBV19,TRBD1,TRBJ2-2,many,CASSMASGGADTGELFF,TGTGCCAGTAGTATGGCCTCAGGGGGCGCAGACACCGGGGAGCTGTTTTTT
TRBV20-1,TRBD1,TRBJ1-1,NA,CRGTGTGVSAEAFF,TGCAGGGGAACCGGGACAGGGGTTTCCGCTGAAGCTTTCTTT
TRBV12-3/TRBV12-4,NA,TRBJ1-1,many,CASSFKLGIEAFF,TGTGCCAGCAGTTTTAAGCTGGGCATTGAAGCTTTCTTT
TRBV28,NA,TRBJ1-1,many,CASSATRGPGTEAFF,TGTGCCAGCAGTGCAACTCGGGGCCCGGGCACTGAAGCTTTCTTT
TRBV28,NA,TRBJ2-7,many,CASSRKGGKQYF,TGTGCCAGCAGTCGTAAAGGGGGTAAGCAGTACTTC
TRBV30,NA,TRBJ1-2,many,CAWHIRDTSTF,TGTGCCTGGCACATTCGGGACACATCCACCTTC
TRBV28,NA,TRBJ1-4,many,CASSAGSYEKLFF,TGTGCCAGCAGTGCAGGGAGCTATGAAAAACTGTTTTTT
TRBV5-6,NA,TRBJ2-3,NA,CASSLTGAGTDTQYF,TGTGCCAGCAGCTTGACGGGGGCGGGCACAGATACGCAGTATTTT
TRBV12-3/TRBV12-4,NA,TRBJ1-2,many,CASRNSGTEDGYTF,TGTGCCAGCAGAAACTCCGGGACGGAGGATGGCTACACCTTC
TRBV10-2,NA,TRBJ2-7,few,CASSEVTGLRYEQYF,TGCGCCAGCAGTGAGGTTACAGGTCTTCGCTACGAGCAGTACTTC
TRBV7-6,TRBD2,TRBJ2-7,few,CASSLGTSGGFEQYF,TGTGCCAGCAGCTTAGGGACTAGCGGGGGGTTCGAGCAGTACTTC
TRBV29-1,TRBD2,TRBJ2-7,many,CSAGLASNEQYF,TGCAGCGCGGGACTAGCGTCAAACGAGCAGTACTTC
TRBV10-2,TRBD1,TRBJ1-5,few,CASRDSSQPGQGYSNQPQHF,TGCGCCAGCAGGGACTCCTCACAGCCGGGACAGGGGTATAGCAATCAGCCCCAGCATTTT
TRBV19,TRBD1,TRBJ1-2,many,CASSIPTGYGYTF,TGTGCCAGTAGTATCCCGACAGGGTATGGCTACACCTTC
TRBV24-1,NA,TRBJ1-1,NA,CATKGGRNTEAFF,TGTGCCACCAAGGGGGGAAGGAACACTGAAGCTTTCTTT
TRBV4-1,NA,TRBJ2-1,many,CASSHRTDSYNEQFF,TGCGCCAGCAGCCACAGGACGGACTCCTACAATGAGCAGTTCTTC
TRBV7-9,NA,TRBJ2-3,many,CASSPVAGWSTDTQYF,TGTGCCAGCAGCCCAGTGGCGGGATGGAGCACAGATACGCAGTATTTT
TRBV7-9,TRBD1,TRBJ2-7,many,CASSAGQGLAEQYF,TGTGCCAGCAGCGCGGGACAGGGGTTGGCCGAGCAGTACTTC
TRBV3-1,NA,TRBJ2-5,many,CASSTLVRHQETQYF,TGTGCCAGCAGTACTTTGGTTAGACATCAAGAGACCCAGTACTTC
TRBV19,NA,TRBJ2-1,few,CAGGQPIPSNEQFF,TGTGCCGGGGGACAACCGATCCCCTCCAATGAGCAGTTCTTC
TRBV11-2,NA,TRBJ2-1,many,CASSLGVREGSYNEQFF,TGTGCCAGCAGCCTAGGGGTCAGGGAAGGCTCCTACAATGAGCAGTTCTTC
TRBV12-3/TRBV12-4,NA,TRBJ2-1,many,CATRGGVHNEQFF,TGTGCCACAAGGGGGGGCGTTCACAATGAGCAGTTCTTC
TRBV10-2,NA,TRBJ1-2,few,CASSEQGSGGGFGYTF,TGCGCCAGCAGTGAACAGGGCTCCGGGGGCGGATTTGGCTACACCTTC
TRBV12-5,NA,TRBJ2-1,many,CASGSTGALHNEQFF,TGTGCTAGTGGTTCGACGGGCGCTTTACACAATGAGCAGTTCTTC